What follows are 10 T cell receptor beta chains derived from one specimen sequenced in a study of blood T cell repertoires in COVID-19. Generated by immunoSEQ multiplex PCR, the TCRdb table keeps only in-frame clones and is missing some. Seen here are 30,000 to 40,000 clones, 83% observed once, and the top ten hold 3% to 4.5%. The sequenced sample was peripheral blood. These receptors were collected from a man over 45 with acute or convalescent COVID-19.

The chain's CDR3 is CASSLDKEKRTEAFF. As DNA, the CDR3 is TGTGCCAGCAGCTTGGATAAGGAGAAGCGGACTGAAGCTTTCTTT. The chain uses TRBV5-8 and TRBJ1-1; D ambiguous. The CDR3 consists of 15 residues. V was shortened by 0 bases and J by 5 bases, with 14 bases between the two germline ends. Per the germline V gene, CDR1 is SGHTS and CDR2 is YDEGEE.

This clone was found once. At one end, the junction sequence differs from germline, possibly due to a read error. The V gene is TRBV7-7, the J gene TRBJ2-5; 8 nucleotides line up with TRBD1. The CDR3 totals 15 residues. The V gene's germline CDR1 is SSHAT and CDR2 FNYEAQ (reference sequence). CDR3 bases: TGTGCTAGCAGCCTGGACAGGGCTCACAAAGAGACCCAGTACTTC. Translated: CASSLDRAHKETQYF.

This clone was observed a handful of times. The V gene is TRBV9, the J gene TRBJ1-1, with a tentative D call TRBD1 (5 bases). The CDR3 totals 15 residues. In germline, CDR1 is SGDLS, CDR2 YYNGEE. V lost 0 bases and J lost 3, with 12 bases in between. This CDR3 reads CASSVGFRGYTEAFF. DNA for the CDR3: TGTGCCAGCAGCGTAGGGTTCCGGGGGTACACTGAAGCTTTCTTT.

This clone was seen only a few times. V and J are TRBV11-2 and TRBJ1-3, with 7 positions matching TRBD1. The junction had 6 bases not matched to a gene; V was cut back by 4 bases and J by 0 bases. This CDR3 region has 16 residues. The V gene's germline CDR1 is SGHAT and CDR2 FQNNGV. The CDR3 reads CASSSWTGPSGNTIYF. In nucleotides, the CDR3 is TGTGCCAGCAGCTCATGGACAGGACCCTCTGGAAACACCATATATTTT.

For the CDR3, the DNA is TGTGCCACCCTCCCCCCTAGCTCGGAGACCCAGTACTTC. Residues: CATLPPSSETQYF. V usage is TRBV28 and J usage is TRBJ2-5; perhaps TRBD2 as D (5 bases). Germline V lookup: CDR1 MDHEN, CDR2 SYDVKM. The CDR3 is 13 amino acids. Trimming cost V 10 bases and J 5 bases, with 17 bases left between them. The full variable domain, in which reference TRBV28 and TRBJ2-5 provide the parts outside the CDR3, is DVKVTQSSRYLVKRTGEKVFLECVQDMDHENMFWYRQDPGLGLRLIYFSYDVKMKEKGDIPEGYSVSREKKERFSLILESASTNQTSMYLCATLPPSSETQYFGPGTRLLVL.

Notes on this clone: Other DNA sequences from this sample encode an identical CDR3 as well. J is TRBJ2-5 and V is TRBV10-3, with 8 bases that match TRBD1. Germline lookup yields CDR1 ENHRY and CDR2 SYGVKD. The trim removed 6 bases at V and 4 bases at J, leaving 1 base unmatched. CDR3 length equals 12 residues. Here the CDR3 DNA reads TGTGCCATCAGCGACAGGGGAGAGACCCAGTACTTC. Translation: CAISDRGETQYF.

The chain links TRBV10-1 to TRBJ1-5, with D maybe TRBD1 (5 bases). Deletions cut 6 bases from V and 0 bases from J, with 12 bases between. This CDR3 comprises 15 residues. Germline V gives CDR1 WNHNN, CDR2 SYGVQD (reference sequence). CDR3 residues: CASRAGRISNQPQHF. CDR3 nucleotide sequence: TGCGCCAGCAGGGCGGGACGGATTAGCAATCAGCCCCAGCATTTT.

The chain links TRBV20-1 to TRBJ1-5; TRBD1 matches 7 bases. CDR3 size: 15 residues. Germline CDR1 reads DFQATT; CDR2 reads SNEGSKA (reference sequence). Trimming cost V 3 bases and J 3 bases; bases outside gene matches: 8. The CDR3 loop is CSASTLGQPNQPQHF. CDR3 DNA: TGCAGTGCTAGTACGTTGGGACAGCCCAATCAGCCCCAGCATTTT.

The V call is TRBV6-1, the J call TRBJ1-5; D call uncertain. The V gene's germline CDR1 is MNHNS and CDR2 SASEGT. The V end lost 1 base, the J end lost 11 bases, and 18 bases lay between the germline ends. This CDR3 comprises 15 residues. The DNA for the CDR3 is TGTGCCAGCAGTGAAGTGGCAGGCTCACCTTCAGCCCAGCATTTT. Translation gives CASSEVAGSPSAQHF.

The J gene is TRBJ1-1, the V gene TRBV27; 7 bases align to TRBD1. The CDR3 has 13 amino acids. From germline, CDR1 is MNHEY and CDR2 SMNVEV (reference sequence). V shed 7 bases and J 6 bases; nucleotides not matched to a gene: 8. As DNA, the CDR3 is TGTGCCAGCAAGGAGACAGGGAAGGCTGAAGCTTTCTTT. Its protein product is CASKETGKAEAFF.